This TCR beta chain was documented in a study of blood T cell repertoires in COVID-19. About the research overall: Acute and convalescent COVID-19 samples came from the United States, Italy and Spain. T cells, B-cell-depleted T cells, or PBMCs supplied cDNA or gDNA.

Sequencing was performed with immunoSEQ multiplex PCR; in TCRdb, only in-frame clones are kept and a portion is missing. The sample yields 110,000 to 150,000 clones, around four fifths seen once. All recovered Cohort 3 donors got two negative PCRs, got clearance, or saw symptom resolution. V trimming: 7 bases; J trimming: 4 bases; junction bases outside the gene matches: 10. CDR1 is SGHNT and CDR2 is YYREEE in the germline V gene (reference sequence). The CDR3 contains 14 residues. J is TRBJ1-2 and V is TRBV5-4; 7 nucleotides line up with TRBD1. This clonotype was obtained from a woman between 35 and 50 years old who had recovered from COVID-19. The sequenced material came from PBMCs or T cells enriched from blood (not recorded which). CDR3 nucleotide sequence: TGTGCCAGCTCCCAACAGGGGAACCCCTATGGCTACACCTTC. The encoded protein is CASSQQGNPYGYTF.